This is a list of T cell receptor beta chains from one sample in a study of blood T cell repertoires in COVID-19. The method was immunoSEQ multiplex PCR; TCRdb's version includes in-frame clones alone and lacks a portion of them. The sample has roughly 220,000 clones; roughly 88% are singletons. The specimen was peripheral blood. All receptors come from a woman in her thirties or forties who had recovered from COVID-19. Both conserved end residues are part of each CDR3.

CDR3aa	v_gene
CASSPGVFYGYTF	TRBV12-3/TRBV12-4
CSVNKLNTEAFF	TRBV29-1
CAISGDRGQFF	TRBV10-3
CASSQDRLAGNEQFF	TRBV4-2
CASGLVGTSGVVGETQYF	TRBV12-5
CASSRGQGGKGSYNSPLHF	TRBV7-2
CASSSWGGLSSYEQYF	TRBV5-1
CASSVIGTAAYNEQFF	TRBV9
CASSPRTGVTEAFF	TRBV6-2/TRBV6-3
CASSFSAGGTDTQYF	TRBV7-2
CASRRTGGTDTQYF	TRBV6-4
CASSTLAGRFGQPQHF	TRBV6-2/TRBV6-3
CASSREVAANYGYTF	TRBV18
CASSPRQGRNEQYF	TRBV3-1/TRBV3-2
CASSLIERGGFETQYF	TRBV5-1
CASSSGQGASSPLHF	TRBV7-8
CASSPDRNTYEQYF	TRBV5-4
CASSAGERRLGSYGYTF	TRBV18
CASSFTSGTGELFF	TRBV5-5
CASSRKAGAPDYEQYF	TRBV4-3
CASSLRDRGPYEQYF	TRBV27
CASSSDRQSSYNSPLHF	TRBV6-2/TRBV6-3
CASSLVAFSNQPQHF	TRBV7-2
CASSLAGEGTDTQYF	TRBV28
CASSQDMGGIAFF	TRBV3-1/TRBV3-2
CARSLVDFRLLCLYEQYF	TRBV5-3
CASSVHRDSPNYGYTF	TRBV9
CASSVVGTGNTGELFF	TRBV9
CASSFGPKRDTEAFF	TRBV5-6
CASGASTIYF	TRBV3-1/TRBV3-2
CASSAYSGEAFF	TRBV3-1/TRBV3-2
CASSLGTDTYGYTF	TRBV7-2
CASSVLGHNTGELFF	TRBV7-7
CASSDLAGGPNEQFF	TRBV6-1
CASSSGGDREKLFF	TRBV5-4
CASSFGATGPSGYTF	TRBV5-1
CASSTVLGDTQYF	TRBV19
CASSPQGSEQYF	TRBV11-3
CASRGLEQGGSNQPQHF	TRBV28
CASSATGRSPLHF	TRBV12-3/TRBV12-4
CASSFILAGGPGNEQFF	TRBV27
CASSLQPTREAFF	TRBV11-3
CASSLRDLAGGDTDTQYF	TRBV7-9
CAISEPGQGANTIYF	TRBV10-3
CAWRRDGYTF	TRBV30
CASSKGQGEADTQYF	TRBV10-2
CATKKAGGRDTQYF	TRBV19
CASSLSLFNEQFF	TRBV5-4
CSVGKTGIGTEAFF	TRBV29-1
CASSPRGGNTGELFF	TRBV18
CASSTGLEAQYF	TRBV5-1
CSVVGTGRQGKLFF	TRBV29-1
CASSDSGEGFYGYTF	TRBV19
CASSQLWTPNHVDTGELFF	TRBV3-1/TRBV3-2